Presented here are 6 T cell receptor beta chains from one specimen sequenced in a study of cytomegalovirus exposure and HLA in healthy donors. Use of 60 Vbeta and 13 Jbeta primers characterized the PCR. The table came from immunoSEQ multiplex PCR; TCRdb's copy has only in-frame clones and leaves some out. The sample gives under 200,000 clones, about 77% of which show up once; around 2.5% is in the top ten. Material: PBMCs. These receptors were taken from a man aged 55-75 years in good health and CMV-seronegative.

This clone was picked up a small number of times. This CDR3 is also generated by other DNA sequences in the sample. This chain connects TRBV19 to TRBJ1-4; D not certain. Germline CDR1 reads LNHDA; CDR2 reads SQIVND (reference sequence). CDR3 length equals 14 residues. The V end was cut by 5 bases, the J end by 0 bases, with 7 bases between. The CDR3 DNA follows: TGTGCCAGTAGTTCAACAGCAACTAATGAAAAACTGTTTTTT. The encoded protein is CASSSTATNEKLFF.

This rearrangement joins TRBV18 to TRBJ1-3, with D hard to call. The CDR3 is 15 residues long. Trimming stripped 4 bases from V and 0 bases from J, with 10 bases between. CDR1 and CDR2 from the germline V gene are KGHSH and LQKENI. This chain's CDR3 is CASSLSGDSGNTIYF. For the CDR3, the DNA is TGTGCCAGCTCACTCTCGGGAGACTCTGGAAACACCATATATTTT.

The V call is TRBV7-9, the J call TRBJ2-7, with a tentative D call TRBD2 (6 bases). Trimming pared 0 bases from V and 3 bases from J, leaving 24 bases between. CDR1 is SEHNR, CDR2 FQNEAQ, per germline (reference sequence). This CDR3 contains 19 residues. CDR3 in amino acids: CASSLANGVGGGSLYEQYF. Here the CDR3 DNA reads TGTGCCAGCAGCTTAGCCAATGGGGTAGGTGGGGGGTCTCTCTACGAGCAGTACTTC. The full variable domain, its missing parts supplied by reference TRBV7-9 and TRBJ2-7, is DTGVSQNPRHKITKRGQNVTFRCDPISEHNRLYWYRQTLGQGPEFLTYFQNEAQLEKSRLLSDRFSAERPKGSFSTLEIQRTEQGDSAMYLCASSLANGVGGGSLYEQYFGPGTRLTVT.

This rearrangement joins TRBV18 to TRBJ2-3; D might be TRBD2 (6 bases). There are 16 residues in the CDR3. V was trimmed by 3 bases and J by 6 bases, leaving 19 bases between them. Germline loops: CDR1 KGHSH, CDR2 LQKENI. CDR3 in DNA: TGTGCCAGCTCACCGCGGCCCCGGAGGGCCGGCGATACGCAGTATTTT. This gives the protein CASSPRPRRAGDTQYF.

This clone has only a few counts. The CDR3 loop is CASSLKQNTGELFF. CDR3 DNA: TGCGCCAGCAGTCTTAAACAGAACACCGGGGAGCTGTTTTTT. The chain joins TRBV4-1 to TRBJ2-2; D remains unclear. Trimming took off 6 bases at V and 1 base at J, with 9 bases between the two ends. The CDR3 runs to 14 residues. Germline V gene sequence: CDR1 MGHRA, CDR2 YSYEKL.

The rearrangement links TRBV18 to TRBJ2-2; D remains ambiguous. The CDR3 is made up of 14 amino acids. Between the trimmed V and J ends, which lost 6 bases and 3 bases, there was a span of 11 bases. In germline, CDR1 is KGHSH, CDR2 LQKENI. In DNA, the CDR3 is TGTGCCAGCTCCCAAGGCGGATACACCGGGGAGCTGTTTTTT. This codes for CASSQGGYTGELFF.